This T cell receptor beta chain was sequenced in a study of T cell responses to AZD1222 COVID-19 vaccine. Findings and limits, study-wide: Spike was spanned by vaccine-associated CD4 TCRs, which were dominant at 160-218 and 743-854. Donors, mostly white British, included more females; clonal diversity was possibly underestimated. The study found Spike-specific TCR breadth and depth rose after two AZD1222 doses. Baseline serostatus was positive in only six or seven AZD1222 recipients.

Trimming took 4 bases from V and 9 from J, leaving 16 bases between them. This CDR3 is 13 amino acids long. CDR1 is KGHSH, CDR2 LQKENI, per germline. TCRdb keeps only in-frame clones here, not all; method: immunoSEQ multiplex PCR. Among around 140,000 clones listed, nearly 95% were seen once. With regard to this clone: The antigen is undetermined.

The receptor was derived from an adult in good health. V usage is TRBV18 and J usage is TRBJ2-7; D is possibly TRBD1 (6 bases). The sample was peripheral blood, taken on day 0 of AZD1222 vaccination. CDR3 DNA: TGTGCCAGCTCACTTTCGAAGGGGGACGGGCAGTACTTC. This codes for CASSLSKGDGQYF.